This record covers a single TCR beta chain. Its antigen remains unidentified. This sample is drawn from a study of cytomegalovirus exposure and HLA in healthy donors. Study-wide context: Sequencing of 150 million to 200 million T cells in an earlier analysis found 100 million to 140 million unique TCR beta sequences.

V lost 1 base and J lost 4; bases outside the gene matches: 7. Germline CDR1 is MNHNS and CDR2 is SASEGT. The CDR3 is 16 residues long. Primers for the PCR totalled 60 Vbeta and 13 Jbeta. Sequenced by immunoSEQ multiplex PCR; TCRdb stores in-frame clones only, minus some. Of 100,000 to 150,000 clones listed, about 71% are singletons. Study-level points and caveats: Differences between HLA loci emerged in a later analysis of TCR association rates, with DRB1 most and HLA-C fewest. In a later analysis, HLA-associated beta chains showed higher expansion and lower generation probabilities than comparable chains. Later analysis identified several of the most significant clusters that appeared linked to common viral pathogens.

Sequencing was carried out using PBMCs. The chain recombines TRBV6-1 with TRBJ1-2; 9 nucleotides align to TRBD1. The TCR originated in a woman aged 50 to 65 in good health and CMV-seronegative. In DNA form, the CDR3 reads TGTGCCAGCAGTGAAGGGACAGGGGCGGAGAGCTATGGCTACACCTTC. This sequence encodes CASSEGTGAESYGYTF.